Included here is one T cell receptor beta chain sequence, with context. Its antigen remains unidentified. The input lacks base qualities; no much larger clone sits a single base away. The CDR3 numbers 17 residues from cysteine through phenylalanine. Only the CDR3 portion is preserved as DNA: 51 bases, with reading frame beginning at the first base. Trimming costs V 5 bases and J 4 bases, and their ends lie 24 bases apart. In the germline V gene (reference sequence), CDR1 corresponds to LNHDA and CDR2 to SQIVND. The record originates from a study of T cell responses to AZD1222 COVID-19 vaccine (dated by TCRdb to 2020 to 2022). Describing the broader study: A total of just over 230 trial participants underwent TCR sequencing, of whom 207 received two doses of AZD1222 and some 25 received two doses of the MenACWY control vaccine. Trial participants were enrolled by age into subgroups of 18-55, 56-69 and 70-plus years, and roughly 150, 30 and 60 TCR-sequenced participants, respectively, were included in these subgroups.

The CDR3 regions of human TCRbeta chains were subjected to immunosequencing. In the paper's pipeline: Repertoire TCRs were matched against a reference library of SARS-CoV-2-specific TCRs generated with the MIRA antigen-specificity platform. Breadth meant the fraction of unique TCRs that were SARS-CoV-2-associated, whereas depth meant the fraction of total T cells that were SARS-CoV-2-associated. Using the MIRA data, every spike-specific TCR was mapped to the spike region that the TCR reacted to and assigned to either a CD4 or a CD8 class. Log10-transformed breadth and depth values were compared by one-way ANOVA with Sidak's multiple comparisons tests. TCRdb took over this immuneACCESS table, retaining in-frame rearrangements with V and J assigned. Such tables are incomplete; in checked studies, under half of the missing clones stem from an unresolved V gene, and the remainder is unexplained. V, J and clone size were drawn from that table, and D and trimming were deduced from the DNA. Counted in this sample were roughly 120,000 clones; roughly 90% of them appeared once. The ten most abundant clones make up under 9% of the sample.

Here is what the overall study found, with its caveats: The vaccine-associated CD4 TCRs covered the entire spike protein, and the dominant responses fell in regions 160-218 and 743-854. After two AZD1222 doses, both the breadth and the depth of spike-specific TCRs were significantly higher than at day 0 and than in MenACWY recipients. Because no day 14 peak-response samples were available, the repertoires could be characterized only after the peak T cell response. Conclusions about previously exposed vaccinees are limited because only six or seven AZD1222 recipients were SARS-CoV-2 seropositive at baseline. Nearly half of unique spike-specific TCRs reportedly recognized epitopes outside regions mutated in the B.1.351 and B.1.1.7 variants. The 56-69-year group was small, and its depth increase did not reach significance, likely because of low power. Participants were mostly white British, with more females than males. The authors suggested clonal diversity may have been underestimated.

What the time point label conveys for this sample: about 28 days (+/-7) after the second vaccine dose. Because spike-specific TCR depth and breadth did not differ between the two schedules, AZD1222 recipients who got a second dose at roughly 4 weeks were pooled with those who got a second dose at roughly 12 weeks. Vaccinee samples came from UK trials COV001 and COV002, including a single-blind randomized controlled phase 2/3 trial of AZD1222 (ChAdOx1 nCoV-19) in healthy adults. Trial participant PBMC samples were collected at day 0 and day 28 after the second dose for TCRbeta chain sequencing. Source: peripheral blood, taken 28 days after the second AZD1222 dose. In this chain, TRBV19 is recombined with TRBJ2-7; the D gene could be TRBD1 or TRBD2, each one agreeing over 7 bases. The TCR originated in an adult who received the AZD1222 COVID-19 vaccine. The CDR3 reads as follows: CASSALPGGGPLYEQYF. The sequenced DNA is TGTGCCAGTAGTGCCCTCCCAGGGGGAGGGCCTCTATACGAGCAGTACTTC.